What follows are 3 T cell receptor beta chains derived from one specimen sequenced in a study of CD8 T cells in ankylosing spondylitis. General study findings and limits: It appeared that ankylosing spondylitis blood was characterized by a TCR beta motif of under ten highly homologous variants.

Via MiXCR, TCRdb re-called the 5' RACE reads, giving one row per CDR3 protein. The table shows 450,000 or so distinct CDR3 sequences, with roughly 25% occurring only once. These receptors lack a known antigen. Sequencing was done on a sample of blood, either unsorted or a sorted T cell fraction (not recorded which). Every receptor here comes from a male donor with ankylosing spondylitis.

The DNA of the CDR3 is TGCGCCAGCAGTAGGGGACTAGCGGGGCCCTACAATGAGCAGTTCTTC. This gives the protein CASSRGLAGPYNEQFF. The chain has TRBV10-1 and TRBJ2-1; 13 bases agree with TRBD2. The CDR3 runs to 16 residues. Germline V gene data show CDR1 as WNHNN and CDR2 as SYGVQD (reference sequence). J was trimmed by 2 bases and V by 5 bases; bases with no gene match: 3.

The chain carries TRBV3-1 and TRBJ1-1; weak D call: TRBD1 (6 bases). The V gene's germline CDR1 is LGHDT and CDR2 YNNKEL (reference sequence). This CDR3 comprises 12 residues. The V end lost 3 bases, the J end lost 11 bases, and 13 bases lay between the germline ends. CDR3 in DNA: TGTGCCAGCAGCCACCTTGAGGGGGAGGCTTTCTTT. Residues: CASSHLEGEAFF.

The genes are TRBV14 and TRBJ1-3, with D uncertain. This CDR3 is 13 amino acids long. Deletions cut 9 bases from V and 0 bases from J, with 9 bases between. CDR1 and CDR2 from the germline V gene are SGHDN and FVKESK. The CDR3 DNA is TGTGCCAGTGGCCAGGTCTCTGGAAACACCATATATTTT. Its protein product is CASGQVSGNTIYF. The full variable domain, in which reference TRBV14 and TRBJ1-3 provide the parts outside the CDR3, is EAGVTQFPSHSVIEKGQTVTLRCDPISGHDNLYWYRRVMGKEIKFLLHFVKESKQDESGMPNNRFLAERTGGTYSTLKVQPAELEDSGVYFCASGQVSGNTIYFGEGSWLTVV.